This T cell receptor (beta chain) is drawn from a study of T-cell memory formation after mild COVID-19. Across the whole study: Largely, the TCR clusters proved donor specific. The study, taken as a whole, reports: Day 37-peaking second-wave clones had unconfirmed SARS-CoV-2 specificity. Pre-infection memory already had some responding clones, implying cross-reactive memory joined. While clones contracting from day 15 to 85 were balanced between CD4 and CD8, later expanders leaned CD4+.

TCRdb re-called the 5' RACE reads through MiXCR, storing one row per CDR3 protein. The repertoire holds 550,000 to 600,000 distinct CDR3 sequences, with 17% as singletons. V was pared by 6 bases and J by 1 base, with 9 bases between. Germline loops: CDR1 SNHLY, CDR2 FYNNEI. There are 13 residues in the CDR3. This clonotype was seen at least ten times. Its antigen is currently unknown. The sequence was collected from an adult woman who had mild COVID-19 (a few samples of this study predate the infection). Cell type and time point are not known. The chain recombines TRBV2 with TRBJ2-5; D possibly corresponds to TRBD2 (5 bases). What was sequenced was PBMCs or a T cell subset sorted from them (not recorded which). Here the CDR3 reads CASRGVGQETQYF. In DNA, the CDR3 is TGTGCCAGCAGGGGAGTAGGCCAAGAGACCCAGTACTTC.